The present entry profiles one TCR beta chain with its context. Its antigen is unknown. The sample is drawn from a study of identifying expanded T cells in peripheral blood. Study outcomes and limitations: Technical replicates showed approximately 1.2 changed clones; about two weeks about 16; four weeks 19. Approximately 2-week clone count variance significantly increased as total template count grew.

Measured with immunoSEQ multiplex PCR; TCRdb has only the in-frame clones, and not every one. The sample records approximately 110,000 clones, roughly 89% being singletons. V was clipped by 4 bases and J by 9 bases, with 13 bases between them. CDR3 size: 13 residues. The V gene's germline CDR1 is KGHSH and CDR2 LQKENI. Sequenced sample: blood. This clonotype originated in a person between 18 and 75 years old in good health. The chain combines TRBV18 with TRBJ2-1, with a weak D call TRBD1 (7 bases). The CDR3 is CASSLQGGGEQFF. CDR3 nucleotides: TGTGCCAGCTCACTCCAGGGGGGCGGTGAGCAGTTCTTC.